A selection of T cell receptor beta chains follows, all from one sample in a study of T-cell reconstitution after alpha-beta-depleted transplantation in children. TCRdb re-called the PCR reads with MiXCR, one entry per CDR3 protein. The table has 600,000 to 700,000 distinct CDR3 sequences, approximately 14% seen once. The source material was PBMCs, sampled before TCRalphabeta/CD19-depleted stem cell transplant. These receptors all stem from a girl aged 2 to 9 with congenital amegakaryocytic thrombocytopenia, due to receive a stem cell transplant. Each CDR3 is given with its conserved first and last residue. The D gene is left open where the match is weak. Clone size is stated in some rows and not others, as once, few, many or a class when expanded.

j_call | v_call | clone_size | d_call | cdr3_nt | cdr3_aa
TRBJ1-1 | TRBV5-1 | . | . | TGCGCCAGCAGCCCGGTGGGTGCAGCTGAAGCTTTCTTT | CASSPVGAAEAFF
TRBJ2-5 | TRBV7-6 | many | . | TGTGCCAGCAGCTCCTCATTTGACAGAAAAGAGACCCAGTACTTC | CASSSSFDRKETQYF
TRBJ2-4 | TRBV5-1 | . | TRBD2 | TGCGCCAGCAGCTTGGGCTCCCTAGCGGGAGGAACCAAAAACATTCAGTACTTC | CASSLGSLAGGTKNIQYF
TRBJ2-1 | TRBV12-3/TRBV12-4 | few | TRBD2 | TGTGCCAGCAGTTTAGCTAGGACTAGCGAACCCAATGAGCAGTTCTTC | CASSLARTSEPNEQFF
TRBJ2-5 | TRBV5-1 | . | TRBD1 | TGCGCCAGCAGCTTGGATGGGACAGGGAGGGCCCAGTACTTC | CASSLDGTGRAQYF
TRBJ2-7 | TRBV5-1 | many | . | TGCGCCAGCAGCTTGGAGGTGGGCGAGCAGTACTTC | CASSLEVGEQYF
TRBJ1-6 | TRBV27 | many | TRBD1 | TGTGCCAGCAGTCTAGCGTGGACAGGGGGGAATTCACCCCTCCACTTT | CASSLAWTGGNSPLHF
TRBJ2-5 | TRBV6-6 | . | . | TGTGCCAGCAGACTGGACTACCAAGAGACCCAGTACTTC | CASRLDYQETQYF
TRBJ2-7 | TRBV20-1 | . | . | TGCAGTGCGGAAAGGGGCCGACAGGTTAGCTCCTACGAGCAGTACTTC | CSAERGRQVSSYEQYF
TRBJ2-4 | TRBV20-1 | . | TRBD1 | TGCAGTGCTAGAGATTCGGGACAGGGATCCAAAAACATTCAGTACTTC | CSARDSGQGSKNIQYF
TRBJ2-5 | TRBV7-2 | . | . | TGTGCCAGCAGCTTGGAGCGGGCCTTAATTCAAGAGACCCAGTACTTC | CASSLERALIQETQYF
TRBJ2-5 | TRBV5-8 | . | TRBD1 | TGTGCCAGCAGGTCCGGGGTGACAGGGCCGGAGACCCAGTACTTC | CASRSGVTGPETQYF
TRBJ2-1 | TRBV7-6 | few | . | TGTGCCAGCGGATTCGGGGCCGGAGTCCATGAGCAGTTCTTC | CASGFGAGVHEQFF
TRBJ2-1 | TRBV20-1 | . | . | TGCAGTGCTAGATATCTAGCGTCGGAGGGCAATGAGCAGTTCTTC | CSARYLASEGNEQFF
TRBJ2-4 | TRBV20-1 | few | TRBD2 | TGCAGTGCTAGAGTGGGACTAGCGAATCTTGGCAAAAACATTCAGTACTTC | CSARVGLANLGKNIQYF
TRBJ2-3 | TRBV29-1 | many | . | TGCAGCGTTGAAGTAACTAGCACAGATACGCAGTATTTT | CSVEVTSTDTQYF
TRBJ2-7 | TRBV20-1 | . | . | TGCAGTGCTAGAGACCCAGGGCAGGGTAGCTACGAGCAGTACTTC | CSARDPGQGSYEQYF
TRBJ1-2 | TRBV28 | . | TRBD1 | TGTGCCAGCAGTACCCCGCCGGACAGGGCGGGTTATTGGGATGGCTACACCTTC | CASSTPPDRAGYWDGYTF
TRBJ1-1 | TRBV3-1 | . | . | TGTGCCAGCAGCCAAGTATGGGGGCCCACTGAAGCTTTCTTT | CASSQVWGPTEAFF
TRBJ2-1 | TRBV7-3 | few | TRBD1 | TGTGCCAGCAGCCGGGACAGGGGGCACAATGAGCAGTTCTTC | CASSRDRGHNEQFF
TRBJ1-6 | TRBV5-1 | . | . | TGCGCCAGCAGCTTGGACAGGGACCTTTATTCACCCCTCCACTTT | CASSLDRDLYSPLHF
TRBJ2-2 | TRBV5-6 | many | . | TGTGCCAGCAGCTTGAGACCTTCGAACACCGGGGAGCTGTTTTTT | CASSLRPSNTGELFF
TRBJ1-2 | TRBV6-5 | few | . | TGTGCCAGCAGTTACTCGACAGACCTCTATGGCTACACCTTC | CASSYSTDLYGYTF
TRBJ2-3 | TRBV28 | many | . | TGTGCCACCAAAGCGGATACGCAGTATTTT | CATKADTQYF
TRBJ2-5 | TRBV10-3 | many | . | TGTGCCATCAGGGACAGCCAAGAGACCCAGTACTTC | CAIRDSQETQYF
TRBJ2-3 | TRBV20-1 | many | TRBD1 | TGCAGTGCTAGAGGTAGGGGGCAGGATACGCAGTATTTT | CSARGRGQDTQYF
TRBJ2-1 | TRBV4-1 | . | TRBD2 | TGCGCCAGCAGCCAGAAACCGGGACTAGCGGGAGATGTTGAGCAGTTCTTC | CASSQKPGLAGDVEQFF
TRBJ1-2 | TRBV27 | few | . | TGTGCCAGCAGTACACAACCCCCAGGGAAATATGGCTACACCTTC | CASSTQPPGKYGYTF
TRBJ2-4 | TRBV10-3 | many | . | TGTGCCATCAGTGAGCCGATGTCCGAGCAGGGTGGGTCAGTAAACATTCAGTACTTC | CAISEPMSEQGGSVNIQYF
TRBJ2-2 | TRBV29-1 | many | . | TGCAGCGTAAGGACTACACAAGCGGAGGGGGAGCTGTTTTTT | CSVRTTQAEGELFF
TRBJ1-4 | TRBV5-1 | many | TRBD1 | TGCGCCAGCAGCTCCGCCTGGGACAGTCGATTAAATGAAAAACTGTTTTTT | CASSSAWDSRLNEKLFF
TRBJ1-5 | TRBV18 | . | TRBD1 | TGTGCCAGCTCACCAGTGACAGGGAATCAGCCCCAGCATTTT | CASSPVTGNQPQHF
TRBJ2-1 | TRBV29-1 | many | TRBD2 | TGCAGCGTCACTATAGGTCTAGCGGGGTTAAATGAGCAGTTCTTC | CSVTIGLAGLNEQFF
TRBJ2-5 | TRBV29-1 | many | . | TGCAGGGCGGGACACCTCCAAGAGACCCAGTACTTC | CRAGHLQETQYF
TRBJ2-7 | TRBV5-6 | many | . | TGTGCCAGCAGCTTAAGCAGGGGCTCCGAGCAGTACTTC | CASSLSRGSEQYF
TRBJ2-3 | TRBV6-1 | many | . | TGTGCCAGCAGCTTTTCTCCAGCGCCGCTACGTACAGATACGCAGTATTTT | CASSFSPAPLRTDTQYF
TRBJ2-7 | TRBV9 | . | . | TGTGCCAGCAGCGTAGACGTCTCTTCCTACGAGCAGTACTTC | CASSVDVSSYEQYF
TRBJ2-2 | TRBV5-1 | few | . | TGCGCCAGCAGCTTGTCGGCCGCGGGATCTTCCGCCGGGGAGCTGTTTTTT | CASSLSAAGSSAGELFF
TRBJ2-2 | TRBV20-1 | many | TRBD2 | TGCAGTGCTAGAGAGTCGACTAGCGCAAACACCGGGGAGCTGTTTTTT | CSARESTSANTGELFF
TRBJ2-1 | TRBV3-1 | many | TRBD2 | TGTGCCAGCAGCCAACTAGCGGGTAGCTACAATGAGCAGTTCTTC | CASSQLAGSYNEQFF
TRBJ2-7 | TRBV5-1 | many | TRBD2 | TGCGCCAGCCTTCCGAGGGGCGGGAGCCACGAGCAGTACTTC | CASLPRGGSHEQYF
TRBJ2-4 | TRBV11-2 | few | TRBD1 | TGTGCCAGCAGCTCGAATCCGGGACAGGCCTATCTTGCCAAAAACATTCAGTACTTC | CASSSNPGQAYLAKNIQYF
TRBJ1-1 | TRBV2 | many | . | TGTGCCAGCAGCTTAAGACAGGTTACTGAAGCTTTCTTT | CASSLRQVTEAFF
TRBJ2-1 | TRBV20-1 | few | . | TGCAGTGCGCCGGACTACTTCTATGAGCAGTTCTTC | CSAPDYFYEQFF
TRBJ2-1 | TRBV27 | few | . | TGTGCCAGCAGTTTTGGAACTACCGCCTACAATGAGCAGTTCTTC | CASSFGTTAYNEQFF